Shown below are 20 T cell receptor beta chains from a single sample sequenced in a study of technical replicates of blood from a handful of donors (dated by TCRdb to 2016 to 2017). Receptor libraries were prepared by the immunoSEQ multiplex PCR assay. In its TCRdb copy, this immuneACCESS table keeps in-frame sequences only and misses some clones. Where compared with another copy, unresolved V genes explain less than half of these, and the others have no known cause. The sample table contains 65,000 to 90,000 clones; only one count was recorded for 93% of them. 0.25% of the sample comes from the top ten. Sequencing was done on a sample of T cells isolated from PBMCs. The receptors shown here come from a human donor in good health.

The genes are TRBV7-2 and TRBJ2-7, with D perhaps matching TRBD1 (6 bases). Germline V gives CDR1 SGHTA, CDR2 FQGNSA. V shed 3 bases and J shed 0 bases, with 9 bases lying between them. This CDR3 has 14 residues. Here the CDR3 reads CASSFAGASYEQYF. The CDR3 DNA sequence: TGTGCCAGCAGCTTTGCAGGGGCCTCCTACGAGCAGTACTTC.

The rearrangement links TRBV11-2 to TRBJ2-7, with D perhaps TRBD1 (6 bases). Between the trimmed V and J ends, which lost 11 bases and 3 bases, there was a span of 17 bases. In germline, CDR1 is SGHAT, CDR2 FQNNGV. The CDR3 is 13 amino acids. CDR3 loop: CAVYTGKGYEQYF. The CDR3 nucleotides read TGTGCCGTATACACAGGGAAAGGCTACGAGCAGTACTTC. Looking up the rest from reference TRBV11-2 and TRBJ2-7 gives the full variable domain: EAGVAQSPRYKIIEKRQSVAFWCNPISGHATLYWYQQILGQGPKLLIQFQNNGVVDDSQLPKDRFSAERLKGVDSTLKIQPAKLEDSAVYLCAVYTGKGYEQYFGPGTRLTVT.

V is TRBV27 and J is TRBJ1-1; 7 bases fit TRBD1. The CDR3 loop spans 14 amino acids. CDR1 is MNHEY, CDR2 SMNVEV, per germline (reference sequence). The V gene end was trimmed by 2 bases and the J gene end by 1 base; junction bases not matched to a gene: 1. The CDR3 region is CASSLRQGNTEAFF. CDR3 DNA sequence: TGTGCCAGCAGTTTAAGACAGGGGAACACTGAAGCTTTCTTT.

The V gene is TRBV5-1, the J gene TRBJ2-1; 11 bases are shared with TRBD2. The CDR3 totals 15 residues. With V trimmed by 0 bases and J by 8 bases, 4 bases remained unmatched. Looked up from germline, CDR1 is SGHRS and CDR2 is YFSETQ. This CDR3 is CASSLGLAGGYEQFF. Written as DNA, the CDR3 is TGCGCCAGCAGCTTGGGTCTAGCGGGAGGTTATGAGCAGTTCTTC.

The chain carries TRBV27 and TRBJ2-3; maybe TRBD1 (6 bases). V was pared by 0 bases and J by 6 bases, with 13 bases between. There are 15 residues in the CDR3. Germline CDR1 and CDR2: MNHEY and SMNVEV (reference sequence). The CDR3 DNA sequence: TGTGCCAGCAGTTTATCTAGCAGGGGCCGGGATACGCAGTATTTT. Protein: CASSLSSRGRDTQYF.

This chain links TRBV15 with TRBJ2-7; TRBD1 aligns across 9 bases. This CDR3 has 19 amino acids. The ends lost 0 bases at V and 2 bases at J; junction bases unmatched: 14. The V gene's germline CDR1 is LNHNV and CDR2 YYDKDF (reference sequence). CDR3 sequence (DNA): TGTGCCACCAGCAGAGATTATTGGGTGGGACAGGGCCCAACCTACGAGCAGTACTTC. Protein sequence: CATSRDYWVGQGPTYEQYF.

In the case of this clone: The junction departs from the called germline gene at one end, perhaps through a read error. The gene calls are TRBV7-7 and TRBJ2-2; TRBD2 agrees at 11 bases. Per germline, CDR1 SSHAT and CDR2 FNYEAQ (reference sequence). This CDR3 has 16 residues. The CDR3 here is CASRPGGTSGTGELFF. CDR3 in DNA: TGTGCTAGCAGACCCGGAGGGACTAGCGGCACCGGGGAGCTGTTTTTT. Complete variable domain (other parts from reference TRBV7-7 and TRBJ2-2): GAGVSQSPRYKVTKRGQDVTLRCDPISSHATLYWYQQALGQGPEFLTYFNYEAQPDKSGLPSDRFSAERPEGSISTLTIQRTEQRDSAMYRCASRPGGTSGTGELFFGEGSRLTVL.

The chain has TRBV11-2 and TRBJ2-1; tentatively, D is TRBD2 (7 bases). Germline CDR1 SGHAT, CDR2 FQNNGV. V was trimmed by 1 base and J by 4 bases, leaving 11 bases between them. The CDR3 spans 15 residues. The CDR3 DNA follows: TGTGCCAGCAGCTTAGGAGGGGGGGGATACAATGAGCAGTTCTTC. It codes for CASSLGGGGYNEQFF. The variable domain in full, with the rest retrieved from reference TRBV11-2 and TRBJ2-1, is EAGVAQSPRYKIIEKRQSVAFWCNPISGHATLYWYQQILGQGPKLLIQFQNNGVVDDSQLPKDRFSAERLKGVDSTLKIQPAKLEDSAVYLCASSLGGGGYNEQFFGPGTRLTVL.

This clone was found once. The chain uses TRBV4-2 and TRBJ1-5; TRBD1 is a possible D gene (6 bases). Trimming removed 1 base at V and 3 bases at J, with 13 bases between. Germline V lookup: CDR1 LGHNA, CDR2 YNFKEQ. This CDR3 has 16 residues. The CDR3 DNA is TGTGCCAGCAGCCAAGGAGGGACATTCATCAATCAGCCCCAGCATTTT. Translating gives CASSQGGTFINQPQHF.

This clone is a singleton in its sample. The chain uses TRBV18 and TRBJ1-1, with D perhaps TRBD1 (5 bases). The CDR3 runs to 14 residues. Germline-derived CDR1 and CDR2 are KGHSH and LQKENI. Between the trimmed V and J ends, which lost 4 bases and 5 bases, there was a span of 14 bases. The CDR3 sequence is CASSLGAGRTEAFF. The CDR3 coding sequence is TGTGCCAGCTCACTAGGGGCAGGAAGAACTGAAGCTTTCTTT.

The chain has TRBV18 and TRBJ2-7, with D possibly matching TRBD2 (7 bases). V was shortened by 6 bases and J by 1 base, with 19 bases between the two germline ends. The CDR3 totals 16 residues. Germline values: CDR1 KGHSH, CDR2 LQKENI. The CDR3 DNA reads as TGTGCCAGCTCCCCGTGGGGGGGCGGGCAATCCTACGAGCAGTACTTC. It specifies CASSPWGGGQSYEQYF.

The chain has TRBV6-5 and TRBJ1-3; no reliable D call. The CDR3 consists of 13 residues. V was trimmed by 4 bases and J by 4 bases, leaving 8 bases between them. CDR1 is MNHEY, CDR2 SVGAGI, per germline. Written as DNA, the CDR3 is TGTGCCAGCAGTTTTAGGGAGGGAAACACCATATATTTT. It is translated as CASSFREGNTIYF.

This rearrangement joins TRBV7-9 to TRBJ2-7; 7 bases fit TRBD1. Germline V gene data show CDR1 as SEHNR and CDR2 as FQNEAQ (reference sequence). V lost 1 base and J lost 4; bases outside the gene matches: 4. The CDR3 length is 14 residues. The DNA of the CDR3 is TGTGCCAGCAGCTTAGGGGACAGCTCATACGAGCAGTACTTC. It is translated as CASSLGDSSYEQYF.

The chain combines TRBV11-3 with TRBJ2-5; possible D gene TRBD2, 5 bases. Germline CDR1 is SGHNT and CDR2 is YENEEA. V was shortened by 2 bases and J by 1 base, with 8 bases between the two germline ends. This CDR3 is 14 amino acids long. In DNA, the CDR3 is TGTGCCAGCAGCTTATTACGGGGCCAAGAGACCCAGTACTTC. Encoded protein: CASSLLRGQETQYF.

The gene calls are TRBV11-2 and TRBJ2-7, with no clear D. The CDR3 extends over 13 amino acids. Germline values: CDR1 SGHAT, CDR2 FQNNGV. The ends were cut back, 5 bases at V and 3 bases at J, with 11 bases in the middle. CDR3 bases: TGTGCCAGCAGCCAGACTCGAAACTACGAGCAGTACTTC. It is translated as CASSQTRNYEQYF.

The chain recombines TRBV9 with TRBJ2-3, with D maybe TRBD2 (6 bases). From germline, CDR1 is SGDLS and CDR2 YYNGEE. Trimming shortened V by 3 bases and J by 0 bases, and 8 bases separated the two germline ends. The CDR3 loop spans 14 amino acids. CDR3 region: CASSEGLSTDTQYF. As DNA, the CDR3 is TGTGCCAGCAGCGAGGGACTCAGCACAGATACGCAGTATTTT.

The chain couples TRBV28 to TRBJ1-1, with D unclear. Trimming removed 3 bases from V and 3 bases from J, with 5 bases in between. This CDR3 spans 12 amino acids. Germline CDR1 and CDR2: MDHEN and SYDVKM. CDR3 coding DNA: TGTGCCAGCAGTTTCCTACACACTGAAGCTTTCTTT. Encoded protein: CASSFLHTEAFF. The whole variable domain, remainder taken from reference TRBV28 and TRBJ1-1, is DVKVTQSSRYLVKRTGEKVFLECVQDMDHENMFWYRQDPGLGLRLIYFSYDVKMKEKGDIPEGYSVSREKKERFSLILESASTNQTSMYLCASSFLHTEAFFGQGTRLTVV.

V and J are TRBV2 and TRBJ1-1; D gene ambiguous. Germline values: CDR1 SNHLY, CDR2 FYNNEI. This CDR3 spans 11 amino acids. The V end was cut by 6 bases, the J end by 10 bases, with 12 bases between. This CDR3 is CASSVIYGAFF. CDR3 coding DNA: TGTGCCAGCAGCGTGATATACGGAGCTTTCTTT.

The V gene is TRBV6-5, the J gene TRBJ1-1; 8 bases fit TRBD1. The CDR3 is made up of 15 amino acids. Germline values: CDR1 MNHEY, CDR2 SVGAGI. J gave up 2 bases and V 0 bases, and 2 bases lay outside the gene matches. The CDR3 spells CASSYSGQANTEAFF. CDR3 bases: TGTGCCAGCAGTTACTCGGGACAGGCTAACACTGAAGCTTTCTTT.

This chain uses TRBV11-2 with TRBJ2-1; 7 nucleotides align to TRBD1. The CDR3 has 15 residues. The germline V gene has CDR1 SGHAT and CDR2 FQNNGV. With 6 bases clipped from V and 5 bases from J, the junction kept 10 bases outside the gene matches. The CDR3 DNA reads TGTGCCAGCAGGAAACCGGGACAGAGAAACAATGAGCAGTTCTTC. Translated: CASRKPGQRNNEQFF.